Only a few counts were recorded for the clone carrying this T cell receptor (beta chain). This CDR3 has 17 residues. Trimming removed 0 bases at V and 7 bases at J, with 19 bases between. Germline CDR1 SGHDN, CDR2 FVKESK. Following extraction, RNA underwent reverse transcription to cDNA, which served as the sequencing template. Some clones are missing from TCRdb's copy, which holds only in-frame ones; the method was immunoSEQ multiplex PCR. Here the sample spans approximately 210,000 clones, 64% being singletons. Treatment here: oral pan-JAK inhibitor, 5-10 mg twice daily. The data originate from a study of CD8+ T cells in alopecia areata.

The source was CD4+ T cells sorted from blood, collected at week 4, from a patient treated with tofacitinib. J is TRBJ2-1 and V is TRBV14; possibly TRBD2 for D (6 bases). The clonotype was recovered from a human donor with alopecia areata. This CDR3 is CASSQDLMWRGKNEQFF. DNA of the CDR3: TGTGCCAGCAGCCAAGATCTAATGTGGCGGGGAAAAAATGAGCAGTTCTTC.